The 27 T cell receptor beta chains below were found in one sample sequenced in a study of shared clonotypes between healthy human individuals. TCRdb keeps only in-frame clones here, not all; method: immunoSEQ multiplex PCR. The data contain some 1.4 million clones, around 97% of them singletons. Sequencing was done on a sample of naive CD4+ T cells sorted from blood. The subset here: CD45RA+ positively selected. The receptors stem from a man between 25 and 39 years old in good health.

With respect to this clone: Within the sample, other DNA sequences also encode this same CDR3. The chain couples TRBV5-4 to TRBJ2-3; D not certain. V was shortened by 0 bases and J by 0 bases, with 5 bases between the two germline ends. Germline lookup yields CDR1 SGHNT and CDR2 YYREEE (reference sequence). The CDR3 runs to 14 residues. The CDR3 nucleotides are TGTGCCAGCAGCTTGGAACCCAGCACAGATACGCAGTATTTT. It yields the protein CASSLEPSTDTQYF.

The V and J genes are TRBV5-1 and TRBJ2-7; D possibly matches TRBD1 or TRBD2 (6 bases each). The CDR3 totals 15 residues. CDR1 SGHRS and CDR2 YFSETQ come from the germline V gene. Deletions cut 4 bases from V and 3 bases from J, with 17 bases between. CDR3 sequence reads: CASSPGDTVRYEQYF. The CDR3 DNA sequence: TGCGCCAGCAGCCCGGGGGACACCGTCCGCTACGAGCAGTACTTC.

This clone occurred once. The V call is TRBV30, the J call TRBJ2-7; no definite D call. The CDR3 is 11 amino acids. Germline V CDR1 and CDR2: GTSNPN, SVGIG (reference sequence). Trimming removed 2 bases at V and 4 bases at J, with 6 bases between. DNA for the CDR3: TGTGCCTGGAGTAGGATTTACGAGCAGTACTTC. Translation: CAWSRIYEQYF.

The chain joins TRBV5-1 to TRBJ2-3; 13 bases line up with TRBD2. This CDR3 region has 15 residues. Germline-derived CDR1 and CDR2 are SGHRS and YFSETQ. V shed 4 bases and J 2 bases; nucleotides not matched to a gene: 1. CDR3 residues: CASSTSGRATDTQYF. CDR3 bases: TGCGCCAGCAGCACTAGCGGGAGGGCCACAGATACGCAGTATTTT.

The chain joins TRBV6-5 to TRBJ1-2; D might be TRBD1 (5 bases). The CDR3 loop spans 15 amino acids. Trimming cost V 4 bases and J 7 bases, with 19 bases left between them. Germline CDR1 MNHEY, CDR2 SVGAGI. The CDR3 DNA follows: TGTGCCAGCAGTTTTACCGGGACGGGGGGAGGTGGCTACACCTTC. It translates to CASSFTGTGGGGYTF.

This chain connects TRBV2 to TRBJ1-5; D is unresolved. CDR1 is SNHLY, CDR2 FYNNEI, per germline. Trimming took 9 bases from V and 4 from J, leaving 10 bases between them. This CDR3 has 12 residues. CDR3 in DNA: TGTGCCAGTCGTACAGCAAATCAGCCCCAGCATTTT. As protein: CASRTANQPQHF. Supplemented by reference TRBV2 and TRBJ1-5, the full variable domain reads EPEVTQTPSHQVTQMGQEVILRCVPISNHLYFYWYRQILGQKVEFLVSFYNNEISEKSEIFDDQFSVERPDGSNFTLKIRSTKLEDSAMYFCASRTANQPQHFGDGTRLSIL.

The chain combines TRBV27 with TRBJ1-1; TRBD1 agrees at 7 bases. The J segment lost 2 bases and the V segment lost 3 bases, leaving 3 bases of the junction unmatched. This CDR3 region has 14 residues. Germline assignment: CDR1 MNHEY and CDR2 SMNVEV (reference sequence). CDR3 in amino acids: CASSLGQRNTEAFF. CDR3 DNA sequence: TGTGCCAGCAGTTTGGGACAGCGTAACACTGAAGCTTTCTTT.

This chain links TRBV12-2 with TRBJ1-1; the table's D call of TRBD1 was not tested on the DNA. TRBV12-2 corresponds to a pseudogene. This CDR3 has 17 amino acids. The CDR3 DNA is TGTGCAAGTCGCTTCGGTCGATCTGTCAGGGGAGATGATGAAGCTTTCTTT. Protein: CASRFGRSVRGDDEAFF.

The gene calls are TRBV5-6 and TRBJ2-7; 8 bases fit TRBD2. Germline V gives CDR1 SGHDT, CDR2 YYEEEE. The CDR3 runs 15 residues. With 0 bases clipped from V and 3 bases from J, the junction kept 5 bases outside the gene matches. This CDR3 reads CASSLGAGGLYEQYF. In nucleotides, the CDR3 is TGTGCCAGCAGCTTGGGGGCGGGAGGCCTCTACGAGCAGTACTTC.

This clone was observed a few times. The J gene is TRBJ1-1, the V gene TRBV12-2. TRBV12-2 is tagged as a pseudogene. The CDR3 is 16 amino acids. The DNA of the CDR3 is TGTGCAAGTCGCTTAGAGGTGGTGGGGGTGAACACTGAAGCTTTCTTT. This gives the protein CASRLEVVGVNTEAFF.

The rearrangement uses TRBV9 and TRBJ2-2; 12 bases agree with TRBD2. J gave up 5 bases and V 4 bases, and 9 bases lay outside the gene matches. Germline values: CDR1 SGDLS, CDR2 YYNGEE. The CDR3 is 17 residues long. Written as DNA, the CDR3 is TGTGCCAGCAGCCCTTGGACTAGCGGGGTTAAGACCGGGGAGCTGTTTTTT. As protein: CASSPWTSGVKTGELFF.

The chain uses TRBV7-8 and TRBJ1-1, with 8 bases fitting TRBD1. This CDR3 spans 13 amino acids. J lost 3 bases, V lost 6 bases, and 3 bases had no gene match. Germline V gene lookup returns CDR1 SGHVS and CDR2 FQNEAQ. CDR3 DNA: TGTGCCAGCAGTTACAGGGGGGACACTGAAGCTTTCTTT. Translated, it gives CASSYRGDTEAFF.

The chain couples TRBV10-3 to TRBJ2-4, with D tentatively TRBD1 or TRBD2 (5 bases each). V gave up 0 bases and J gave up 7 bases, with 13 bases separating them. This CDR3 has 15 amino acids. CDR1 is ENHRY and CDR2 is SYGVKD in the germline V gene. As DNA, the CDR3 is TGTGCCATCAGTGAGTCGAGGGGTATGGGTAACATTCAGTACTTC. It specifies CAISESRGMGNIQYF.

The rearrangement uses TRBV19 and TRBJ2-1, with 11 positions matching TRBD1. CDR1 and CDR2 from the germline V gene are LNHDA and SQIVND (reference sequence). The J segment lost 9 bases and the V segment lost 10 bases, leaving 8 bases of the junction unmatched. The CDR3 consists of 13 residues. CDR3 amino acids: CATRDRGSGEQFF. The CDR3, as DNA: TGTGCCACTAGGGACAGGGGGTCTGGTGAGCAGTTCTTC. Supplemented by reference TRBV19 and TRBJ2-1, the full variable domain reads DGGITQSPKYLFRKEGQNVTLSCEQNLNHDAMYWYRQDPGQGLRLIYYSQIVNDFQKGDIAEGYSVSREKKESFPLTVTSAQKNPTAFYLCATRDRGSGEQFFGPGTRLTVL.

The CDR3 loop is CASSRGTSGSTDTQYF. CDR3 nucleotide sequence: TGTGCCAGCTCACGCGGGACTAGCGGAAGCACAGATACGCAGTATTTT. The J gene is TRBJ2-3, the V gene TRBV18, with TRBD2 matching over 11 bases. Trimming at V came to 4 bases and at J to 0 bases, leaving 3 bases not matched to a gene. The CDR3 sequence is 16 residues long. In germline, CDR1 is KGHSH, CDR2 LQKENI.

This rearrangement joins TRBV5-1 to TRBJ1-1; D might be TRBD1 (5 bases). Trimming cost V 7 bases and J 6 bases, with 19 bases left between them. This CDR3 has 14 amino acids. Germline CDR1 SGHRS, CDR2 YFSETQ. DNA of the CDR3: TGCGCCAGCCGCCGTGATTCAGGGTTCGCTGAAGCTTTCTTT. Residues: CASRRDSGFAEAFF.

V and J are TRBV10-2 and TRBJ2-1; 12 positions match TRBD2. The CDR3 is made up of 16 amino acids. V lost 6 bases and J lost 4; bases outside the gene matches: 7. Germline values: CDR1 WSHSY, CDR2 SAAADI. The chain's CDR3 is CASRKTSGRGYNEQFF. The CDR3 region has the DNA TGCGCCAGCAGGAAGACTAGCGGGAGAGGGTACAATGAGCAGTTCTTC.

As to this clone: Distinct nucleotide sequences in the sample also encode this CDR3. The chain recombines TRBV20-1 with TRBJ2-7; D unresolved. CDR3 length: 11 residues. The germline V and J ends were trimmed by 6 bases and 1 base, with 7 bases remaining between them. Looked up from germline, CDR1 is DFQATT and CDR2 is SNEGSKA (reference sequence). The CDR3 loop reads CSATSSYEQYF. The CDR3 nucleotides read TGCAGTGCCACCTCATCCTACGAGCAGTACTTC.

The chain is built from TRBV18 and TRBJ1-3, with a weak D call TRBD1 (6 bases). The CDR3 extends over 16 amino acids. V was clipped by 2 bases and J by 0 bases, with 11 bases between them. Germline-derived CDR1 and CDR2 are KGHSH and LQKENI. This CDR3 is CASSPSGQSSGNTIYF. In DNA, the CDR3 is TGTGCCAGCTCACCATCCGGACAGAGCTCTGGAAACACCATATATTTT.

The rearrangement joins TRBV5-1 to TRBJ1-2; 7 positions agree with TRBD1. This CDR3 contains 15 residues. V trimming: 0 bases; J trimming: 8 bases; junction bases outside the gene matches: 10. Germline values: CDR1 SGHRS, CDR2 YFSETQ. The CDR3 spells CASSLAPTGALGYTF. In DNA form, the CDR3 reads TGCGCCAGCAGCTTGGCCCCTACAGGGGCCCTAGGCTACACCTTC.

The J gene is TRBJ1-1, the V gene TRBV28, with 9 positions matching TRBD1. V gave up 5 bases and J gave up 4 bases; unmatched junction bases: 8. Germline CDR1 is MDHEN and CDR2 is SYDVKM. This CDR3 is 15 amino acids long. In nucleotides, the CDR3 is TGTGCCAGCAGTCCAGCGACAGGGGGAAGCACTGAAGCTTTCTTT. It is translated as CASSPATGGSTEAFF.

The gene calls are TRBV5-1 and TRBJ2-2; D is perhaps TRBD1 or TRBD2 (5 bases each). Germline loops: CDR1 SGHRS, CDR2 YFSETQ. The CDR3 runs 15 residues. The V gene lost 2 bases and the J gene lost 4 bases, with 12 bases spanning the gap. CDR3 nucleotides: TGCGCCAGCAGCTTCAGGGATGGGGGCACCGGGGAGCTGTTTTTT. It translates to CASSFRDGGTGELFF.

This chain connects TRBV6-4 to TRBJ2-2; D ambiguous. CDR1 and CDR2 from the germline V gene are MRHNA and SNTAGT. The V gene lost 0 bases and the J gene lost 5 bases, with 4 bases spanning the gap. The CDR3 spans 13 residues. Written as DNA, the CDR3 is TGTGCCAGCAGTGACTCATTGACCGGGGAGCTGTTTTTT. This encodes CASSDSLTGELFF.

The chain is built from TRBV4-3 and TRBJ2-7, with D possibly being TRBD1 (6 bases). Trimming removed 0 bases from V and 2 bases from J, with 14 bases in between. Per germline, CDR1 LGHNA and CDR2 YSLEER. The CDR3 spans 16 residues. CDR3 coding DNA: TGCGCCAGCAGCCAAGAAGCCAGGGGTGCGCCCTACGAGCAGTACTTC. Protein: CASSQEARGAPYEQYF.

This chain uses TRBV6-5 with TRBJ1-4; D not resolved. V was trimmed by 6 bases and J by 7 bases, leaving 15 bases between them. Germline loops: CDR1 MNHEY, CDR2 SVGAGI. The CDR3 is 14 residues long. DNA for the CDR3: TGTGCCAGCAGCTTCGCCCCATCTAGTGAAAAACTGTTTTTT. Translation: CASSFAPSSEKLFF.

This chain joins TRBV2 and TRBJ2-1, with TRBD2 as a possible D gene (5 bases). V lost 10 bases and J 0 bases, leaving 13 bases between the germline ends. Germline V CDR1 and CDR2: SNHLY, FYNNEI. The CDR3 runs to 14 residues. The CDR3 bases are TGTGCCAACGAAGGTGAGGGCTCCTACAATGAGCAGTTCTTC. This translates into CANEGEGSYNEQFF.

This chain joins TRBV7-9 and TRBJ2-7; TRBD2 agrees at 8 bases. In germline, CDR1 is SEHNR, CDR2 FQNEAQ (reference sequence). The CDR3 is 16 amino acids. The J segment lost 2 bases and the V segment lost 2 bases, leaving 8 bases of the junction unmatched. The CDR3 region has the DNA TGTGCCAGCAGCTTAACAACTAGCGGAGTCCCCTACGAGCAGTACTTC. This codes for CASSLTTSGVPYEQYF.